This TCR beta chain is from a study of regulatory T cells in long-lasting Graves disease. Study-wide points: When disease was persistent, TRBV28, TRBJ1-2 and TRBJ2-5 were the favored segments.

For this clonotype: Its antigen is not identified.

The time point: newly diagnosed GD, antithyroid drugs for less than 3 months. RNA extracted from PBMCs served as the sequencing template. The CDR3 runs 17 residues. Germline loops: CDR1 MGHDK, CDR2 SYGVNS. V shed 4 bases and J 2 bases; nucleotides not matched to a gene: 13. Building the TCR beta libraries relied on iRepertoire HTBI primers, and CDR3 regions underwent Arm-PCR. The authors' processing: Identified across the samples were approximately 60 TRBV segments and more than twelve TRBJ segments. TCRdb recomputed calls from the multiplex PCR reads with MiXCR, one row per CDR3 protein. The V and J calls and clone size are TCRdb's, not the authors'. Here the sample spans roughly 320,000 distinct CDR3 sequences, around 17% being singletons. Separately, the same data were catalogued under a study of T cells in Graves' hyperthyroidism and ophthalmopathy. That study reports: The TCR CDR3 was amplified in a first-round RT-PCR using the HTBI primer set. Patients with ophthalmopathy were separated from those with stable hyperthyroidism by a 13 V-J model.

The TCR sequence derives from a man between 35 and 55 years old with Graves disease. The source material was peripheral blood mononuclear cells (PBMCs), sampled at new diagnosis, from a patient treated with antithyroid drugs. The chain couples TRBV25-1 to TRBJ2-7; TRBD2 matches at 8 bases. The DNA for the CDR3 is TGTGCCAGCAGTGGCTCGCTCGGGAGGGGGACTCCCTACGAGCAGTACTTC. It specifies CASSGSLGRGTPYEQYF.